The 29 T cell receptor beta chains listed next were all sequenced from one sample in a study of T cell responses to AZD1222 COVID-19 vaccine. Sequenced by immunoSEQ multiplex PCR; TCRdb stores in-frame clones only, minus some. The sample has fewer than 110,000 clones, about 90% seen once. The sample in question was peripheral blood, obtained on day 0 of AZD1222 vaccination. The receptors stem from an adult in good health.

This clone is a singleton in its sample. V and J are TRBV9 and TRBJ2-2, with 7 bases lining up with TRBD1. Germline assignment: CDR1 SGDLS and CDR2 YYNGEE. The V and J ends lost 0 bases and 5 bases, in that order; junction bases with no gene match: 1. This CDR3 is built from 14 residues. The CDR3 sequence: CASSVVQGTGELFF. CDR3 nucleotides: TGTGCCAGCAGCGTAGTACAGGGGACCGGGGAGCTGTTTTTT.

The rearrangement links TRBV11-2 to TRBJ1-2; D gene unclear. The V and J ends lost 1 base and 7 bases respectively, with 10 bases between them. Germline CDR1 and CDR2: SGHAT and FQNNGV. The CDR3 runs to 13 residues. The CDR3 protein is CASSLGPLGGYTF. DNA for the CDR3: TGTGCCAGCAGCTTAGGCCCCCTCGGTGGCTACACCTTC.

The rearrangement links TRBV7-3 to TRBJ2-5, with unresolved D. The germline CDR1 and CDR2 sequences are SGHTA and FQGTGA. This CDR3 contains 13 residues. V was shortened by 0 bases and J by 5 bases, with 7 bases between the two germline ends. CDR3 in amino acids: CASSLTPAETQYF. The CDR3 DNA reads TGTGCCAGCAGCTTAACGCCTGCGGAGACCCAGTACTTC. Full variable domain (missing parts from reference TRBV7-3 and TRBJ2-5): GAGVSQTPSNKVTEKGKYVELRCDPISGHTALYWYRQSLGQGPEFLIYFQGTGAADDSGLPNDRFFAVRPEGSVSTLKIQRTERGDSAVYLCASSLTPAETQYFGPGTRLLVL.

The chain joins TRBV6-2 or TRBV6-3 to TRBJ1-5; no clear D gene. V lost 0 bases to trimming and J lost 0 bases, with 15 bases between them. The CDR3 runs to 18 residues. Germline loops: CDR1 MNHEY, CDR2 SVGEGT. The CDR3 coding sequence is TGTGCCAGCAGTTACTCGGGTGGTACGTTAAATAGCAATCAGCCCCAGCATTTT. It translates to CASSYSGGTLNSNQPQHF.

The chain is built from TRBV28 and TRBJ1-2; D is possibly TRBD1 (6 bases). The V gene's germline CDR1 is MDHEN and CDR2 SYDVKM. V was trimmed by 5 bases and J by 3 bases, leaving 13 bases between them. This CDR3 has 14 amino acids. CDR3 in amino acids: CASSQTGLDYGYTF. As DNA, the CDR3 is TGTGCCAGCAGTCAGACAGGTCTCGACTATGGCTACACCTTC.

The J gene is TRBJ2-1, the V gene TRBV7-8, with 10 bases identical to TRBD2. Germline V gene sequence: CDR1 SGHVS, CDR2 FQNEAQ. The CDR3 has 16 residues. J was trimmed by 5 bases and V by 5 bases; bases with no gene match: 9. The CDR3 DNA sequence: TGTGCCAGCAGCCCGCGAGCGGGGGGGATAAACAATGAGCAGTTCTTC. Translated: CASSPRAGGINNEQFF.

The chain combines TRBV6-2 or TRBV6-3 with TRBJ2-1; 7 bases align to TRBD1. Germline CDR1 is MNHEY and CDR2 is SVGEGT. Germline trimming cut 2 bases from V and 1 base from J; bases unmatched to any gene: 11. This CDR3 spans 18 amino acids. CDR3 nucleotides: TGTGCCAGCAGTTACACACGTGCCCCGGGACAGTCCTACAATGAGCAGTTCTTC. Translated, it gives CASSYTRAPGQSYNEQFF.

The CDR3 spells CASSDDPPGADTQYF. The CDR3 DNA sequence: TGTGCCAGCAGCGACGACCCACCCGGGGCAGATACGCAGTATTTT. The chain recombines TRBV5-5 with TRBJ2-3, with D possibly being TRBD2 (5 bases). The germline CDR1 and CDR2 sequences are SGHKS and YYEKEE (reference sequence). Trimming left V 4 bases short and J 4 bases short, with 16 bases between. The CDR3 totals 15 residues.

The chain links TRBV5-1 to TRBJ1-2, with unresolved D. The CDR3 loop spans 12 amino acids. CDR1 SGHRS and CDR2 YFSETQ come from the germline V gene. V dropped 4 bases and J dropped 4 bases, with 8 bases sitting between them. CDR3 DNA: TGCGCCAGCAGCATGGACCTCTATGGCTACACCTTC. It specifies CASSMDLYGYTF.

CDR3 loop: CASSDGAGGEKLFF. The CDR3 region has the DNA TGTGCCAGCAGCGACGGAGCGGGGGGTGAAAAACTGTTTTTT. This chain links TRBV27 with TRBJ1-4, with a weak D call TRBD1 (5 bases). Looked up from germline, CDR1 is MNHEY and CDR2 is SMNVEV (reference sequence). V lost 6 bases, J lost 7 bases, and 15 bases lay in between. This CDR3 has 14 residues. Looking up the rest from reference TRBV27 and TRBJ1-4 gives the full variable domain: EAQVTQNPRYLITVTGKKLTVTCSQNMNHEYMSWYRQDPGLGLRQIYYSMNVEVTDKGDVPEGYKVSRKEKRNFPLILESPSPNQTSLYFCASSDGAGGEKLFFGSGTQLSVL.

The gene calls are TRBV18 and TRBJ1-1; TRBD1 aligns across 7 bases. Germline V gene sequence: CDR1 KGHSH, CDR2 LQKENI. V was pared by 4 bases and J by 6 bases, with 11 bases of the junction left unmatched. This CDR3 has 15 residues. Written as DNA, the CDR3 is TGTGCCAGCTCACAGGGACAGTTACTTAACGCTGAAGCTTTCTTT. Translation gives CASSQGQLLNAEAFF.

This clone was detected a few times. The chain links TRBV27 to TRBJ2-5; D possibly uses TRBD1 or TRBD2 (5 bases each). The V gene's germline CDR1 is MNHEY and CDR2 SMNVEV (reference sequence). This CDR3 has 13 residues. Trimming cost V 8 bases and J 1 base, with 11 bases left between them. CDR3 coding DNA: TGTGCCAGCGGGACCCGCAGCCAAGAGACCCAGTACTTC. Its protein product is CASGTRSQETQYF.

This sequence joins TRBV9 and TRBJ2-7; 14 bases match TRBD2. This CDR3 is 16 amino acids long. Per germline, CDR1 SGDLS and CDR2 YYNGEE. V shed 3 bases, J shed 1 base, and the junction held 3 bases outside the gene matches. CDR3 DNA sequence: TGTGCCAGCAGCGCCGGGACTAGCGGGAGTTCCTACGAGCAGTACTTC. It codes for CASSAGTSGSSYEQYF.

The gene calls are TRBV25-1 and TRBJ1-2; no clear D gene. CDR1 and CDR2 (germline): MGHDK, SYGVNS. The CDR3 covers 14 residues. V lost 3 bases and J lost 6, with 14 bases in between. The CDR3 coding sequence is TGTGCCAGCAGTGACCTGGGCCCGTTCAATGGCTACACCTTC. Protein sequence: CASSDLGPFNGYTF.

J is TRBJ1-1 and V is TRBV7-2; D might be TRBD1 (5 bases). The CDR3 is 12 residues long. Trimming pared 1 base from V and 11 bases from J, leaving 11 bases between. Germline V CDR1 and CDR2: SGHTA, FQGNSA. CDR3 in DNA: TGTGCCAGCAGCTTAGAAGGGGTTCGGGCTTTCTTT. This translates into CASSLEGVRAFF.

This chain connects TRBV7-9 to TRBJ2-1; a weak D match, TRBD1 (6 bases). The CDR3 has 18 amino acids. V lost 5 bases and J lost 4, with 24 bases in between. The V gene's germline CDR1 is SEHNR and CDR2 FQNEAQ (reference sequence). CDR3 nucleotides: TGTGCCAGCAGCCAACCCGTCGTGGGGGCAACCTCTTACAATGAGCAGTTCTTC. Translation: CASSQPVVGATSYNEQFF.

The chain combines TRBV6-5 with TRBJ2-7, with 7 nucleotides matching TRBD1. J was trimmed by 8 bases and V by 0 bases; bases with no gene match: 13. The CDR3 is 16 residues long. Germline values: CDR1 MNHEY, CDR2 SVGAGI. The CDR3 sequence: CASSYSRDSEVVKQYF. The CDR3 bases are TGTGCCAGCAGTTACTCCCGGGACAGTGAGGTGGTAAAGCAGTACTTC.

DNA for the CDR3: TGTGCCAGCAGCATCCGGGACATGGGTCATTCCACAGATACGCAGTATTTT. Its translation: CASSIRDMGHSTDTQYF. The rearrangement links TRBV9 to TRBJ2-3, with D possibly being TRBD1 (6 bases). V gave up 4 bases and J gave up 2 bases, with 20 bases separating them. CDR1 is SGDLS and CDR2 is YYNGEE in the germline V gene. The CDR3 is 17 residues long.

The chain is built from TRBV12-5 and TRBJ1-2; weak D call: TRBD1 (6 bases). In germline, CDR1 is LGHNT, CDR2 FRNRAP. CDR3 length: 15 residues. V was pared by 1 base and J by 7 bases, with 16 bases between. CDR3 nucleotide sequence: TGTGCTAGTGGTTTGGGGACGAAGGGACAAACTGGCTACACCTTC. This translates into CASGLGTKGQTGYTF. The full variable domain, with the rest looked up from reference TRBV12-5 and TRBJ1-2, is DARVTQTPRHKVTEMGQEVTMRCQPILGHNTVFWYRQTMMQGLELLAYFRNRAPLDDSGMPKDRFSAEMPDATLATLKIQPSEPRDSAVYFCASGLGTKGQTGYTFGSGTRLTVV.

This clone was detected a few times. The gene calls are TRBV18 and TRBJ2-3; 8 bases align to TRBD2. Germline V gene lookup returns CDR1 KGHSH and CDR2 LQKENI. This CDR3 region has 14 residues. V gave up 5 bases and J gave up 5 bases; unmatched junction bases: 6. As DNA, the CDR3 is TGTGCCAGCTCAACCGGGGGGGCCGGAGATACGCAGTATTTT. Residues: CASSTGGAGDTQYF. Using reference TRBV18 and TRBJ2-3 for the parts outside the CDR3, the full variable domain is NAGVMQNPRHLVRRRGQEARLRCSPMKGHSHVYWYRQLPEEGLKFMVYLQKENIIDESGMPKERFSAEFPKEGPSILRIQQVVRGDSAAYFCASSTGGAGDTQYFGPGTRLTVL.

V usage is TRBV29-1 and J usage is TRBJ2-1, with a tentative D call TRBD1 (5 bases). Germline CDR1 reads SQVTM; CDR2 reads ANQGSEA. Trimming cost V 7 bases and J 3 bases, with 25 bases left between them. The CDR3 loop spans 17 amino acids. CDR3 sequence: CSARGSPARVVYNEQFF. Here the CDR3 DNA reads TGCAGCGCTAGAGGATCTCCGGCCAGGGTTGTCTACAATGAGCAGTTCTTC.

This clone showed up just a few times. The genes are TRBV7-9 and TRBJ2-1, with 8 bases matching TRBD1. Per the germline V gene, CDR1 is SEHNR and CDR2 is FQNEAQ (reference sequence). V was pared by 5 bases and J by 10 bases, with 10 bases of the junction left unmatched. The CDR3 runs 14 residues. The CDR3 DNA sequence: TGTGCCAGCAGCCTTCGACAGGGGAAGGCAGAGCAGTTCTTC. Translating gives CASSLRQGKAEQFF.

The chain has TRBV12-3 or TRBV12-4 and TRBJ1-5, with D perhaps TRBD1 (6 bases). V dropped 10 bases and J dropped 2 bases, with 9 bases sitting between them. The CDR3 covers 12 residues. In DNA form, the CDR3 reads TGTGCCATAAGACAGGGCAATCAGCCCCAGCATTTT. It codes for CAIRQGNQPQHF.

V usage is TRBV6-5 and J usage is TRBJ2-3; 8 nucleotides line up with TRBD1. V shed 4 bases, J shed 2 bases, and the junction held 5 bases outside the gene matches. The CDR3 consists of 15 residues. The germline CDR1 and CDR2 sequences are MNHEY and SVGAGI. For the CDR3, the DNA is TGTGCCAGCAGTTCTCAGACAGGGGCCACAGATACGCAGTATTTT. Translation gives CASSSQTGATDTQYF.

The CDR3 DNA is TGTGCCAGCAGCCGGACAGGTGGAACTGAAGCTTTCTTT. It translates to CASSRTGGTEAFF. The genes are TRBV14 and TRBJ1-1; 7 positions match TRBD1. Germline V gene sequence: CDR1 SGHDN, CDR2 FVKESK. This CDR3 region has 13 residues. Trimming cost V 4 bases and J 5 bases; bases outside gene matches: 4. Full variable domain (missing parts from reference TRBV14 and TRBJ1-1): EAGVTQFPSHSVIEKGQTVTLRCDPISGHDNLYWYRRVMGKEIKFLLHFVKESKQDESGMPNNRFLAERTGGTYSTLKVQPAELEDSGVYFCASSRTGGTEAFFGQGTRLTVV.

J is TRBJ2-7 and V is TRBV25-1; no clear D gene. Trimming cost V 6 bases and J 2 bases, with 8 bases left between them. The CDR3 length is 12 residues. Germline CDR1 is MGHDK and CDR2 is SYGVNS. Here the CDR3 reads CASSGLTYEQYF. The DNA for the CDR3 is TGTGCCAGCAGCGGTCTCACCTACGAGCAGTACTTC.

This clone appeared once. The chain links TRBV5-1 to TRBJ2-6; D remains unclear. Germline V CDR1 and CDR2: SGHRS, YFSETQ. V was trimmed by 5 bases and J by 1 base, leaving 7 bases between them. The CDR3 runs to 14 residues. The CDR3 sequence: CASRADSGANVLTF. As DNA, the CDR3 is TGCGCCAGCAGGGCGGATTCTGGGGCCAACGTCCTGACTTTC. The complete variable domain, with remaining parts taken from reference TRBV5-1 and TRBJ2-6, reads KAGVTQTPRYLIKTRGQQVTLSCSPISGHRSVSWYQQTPGQGLQFLFEYFSETQRNKGNFPGRFSGRQFSNSRSEMNVSTLELGDSALYLCASRADSGANVLTFGAGSRLTVL.

The chain joins TRBV5-8 to TRBJ2-3; D could derive from TRBD1 or TRBD2 (5 bases each). V shed 0 bases and J shed 0 bases, with 14 bases lying between them. The CDR3 contains 17 residues. Looked up from germline, CDR1 is SGHTS and CDR2 is YDEGEE. The CDR3 DNA reads TGTGCCAGCAGCTTGGTCAGCTCGGGACCTAGCACAGATACGCAGTATTTT. It encodes CASSLVSSGPSTDTQYF.

The V and J genes are TRBV6-5 and TRBJ1-5, with 9 nucleotides matching TRBD1. The CDR3 sequence is 15 residues long. V gave up 6 bases and J gave up 5 bases; unmatched junction bases: 8. Germline values: CDR1 MNHEY, CDR2 SVGAGI. The CDR3 protein is CASRPDRGQHQPQHF. The DNA for the CDR3 is TGTGCCAGCAGGCCGGACAGGGGCCAGCATCAGCCCCAGCATTTT.